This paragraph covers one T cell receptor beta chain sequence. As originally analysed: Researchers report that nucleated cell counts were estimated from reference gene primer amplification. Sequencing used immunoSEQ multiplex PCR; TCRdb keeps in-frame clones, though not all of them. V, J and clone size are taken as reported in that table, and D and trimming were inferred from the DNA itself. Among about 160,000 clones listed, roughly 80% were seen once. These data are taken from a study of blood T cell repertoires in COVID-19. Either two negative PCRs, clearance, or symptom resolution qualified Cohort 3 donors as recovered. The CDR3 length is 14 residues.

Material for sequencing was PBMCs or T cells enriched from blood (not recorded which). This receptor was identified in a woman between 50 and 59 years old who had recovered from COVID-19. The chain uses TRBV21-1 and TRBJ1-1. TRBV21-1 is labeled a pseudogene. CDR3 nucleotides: TGTGCCAGCAGCAATTCTTACGGGAACACTGAAGCTTTCTTT. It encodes CASSNSYGNTEAFF.